The 6 T cell receptor beta chains below all came from one sample that was sequenced in a study of shared clonotypes between healthy human individuals. Generated by immunoSEQ multiplex PCR, the TCRdb table keeps only in-frame clones and is missing some. The data show approximately 1.5 million clones, around 98.5% seen once. Sequencing was done on a sample of naive CD4+ T cells sorted from blood. As for subset: CD45RA+ positively selected. The source is a man in his thirties or forties in good health.

The rearrangement uses TRBV29-1 and TRBJ2-7, with D perhaps TRBD1 (5 bases). V lost 0 bases and J 6 bases, leaving 15 bases between the germline ends. CDR1 and CDR2 (germline): SQVTM, ANQGSEA. This CDR3 is built from 14 residues. The CDR3 sequence: CSVEDTGFRSEQYF. In DNA form, the CDR3 reads TGCAGCGTTGAAGATACAGGTTTCAGGAGCGAGCAGTACTTC.

This chain joins TRBV4-2 and TRBJ2-1; TRBD2 aligns across 12 bases. Looked up from germline, CDR1 is LGHNA and CDR2 is YNFKEQ. The CDR3 runs to 15 residues. The J segment lost 10 bases and the V segment lost 1 base, leaving 5 bases of the junction unmatched. Here the CDR3 DNA reads TGTGCCAGCAGCCAAGTGACTAGCGGGAGTGGGGAGCAGTTCTTC. Amino acid sequence: CASSQVTSGSGEQFF.

This clone was counted a single time. The chain carries TRBV6-5 and TRBJ2-3; 12 bases agree with TRBD2. Looked up from germline, CDR1 is MNHEY and CDR2 is SVGAGI. This CDR3 comprises 14 residues. Trimming cost V 5 bases and J 5 bases; bases outside gene matches: 2. CDR3 bases: TGTGCCAGCAGTCAACTAGCGGGAGGAGATACGCAGTATTTT. This codes for CASSQLAGGDTQYF.

A remark on this clone: At the DNA level, this CDR3 is encoded by other sequences in the same sample as well. The J gene is TRBJ2-7, the V gene TRBV29-1; D unclear. The CDR3 is made up of 11 amino acids. The germline CDR1 and CDR2 sequences are SQVTM and ANQGSEA. With 3 bases removed from V and 1 base from J, the gap between germline ends came to 4 bases. The CDR3 here is CSVERSYEQYF. The CDR3 DNA sequence: TGCAGCGTTGAGCGATCCTACGAGCAGTACTTC.

This clone was picked up one time. The chain carries TRBV9 and TRBJ2-2, with unresolved D. There are 14 residues in the CDR3. V lost 5 bases and J 4 bases, leaving 12 bases between the germline ends. Per the germline V gene, CDR1 is SGDLS and CDR2 is YYNGEE. The CDR3, as DNA: TGTGCCAGCAGTCTGACTTGGGGCACCGGGGAGCTGTTTTTT. This sequence encodes CASSLTWGTGELFF.

V and J are TRBV5-1 and TRBJ2-7; D possibly uses TRBD1 or TRBD2 (5 bases each). Trimming cost V 3 bases and J 0 bases, with 16 bases left between them. Germline-derived CDR1 and CDR2 are SGHRS and YFSETQ. The CDR3 loop spans 16 amino acids. CDR3 sequence (DNA): TGCGCCAGCAGCTCCCTAGGGGCGGGCAACTCCTACGAGCAGTACTTC. Encoded protein: CASSSLGAGNSYEQYF. The variable domain in full, completed from reference TRBV5-1 and TRBJ2-7, reads KAGVTQTPRYLIKTRGQQVTLSCSPISGHRSVSWYQQTPGQGLQFLFEYFSETQRNKGNFPGRFSGRQFSNSRSEMNVSTLELGDSALYLCASSSLGAGNSYEQYFGPGTRLTVT.